The 9 T cell receptor beta chains listed next were all sequenced from one sample in a study of regulatory T cells in long-lasting Graves disease. Researchers made TCR beta libraries by using iRepertoire HTBI primers and running Arm-PCR on CDR3 regions. TCRdb re-derived calls from the multiplex PCR reads in MiXCR, one entry per CDR3 protein. The sample lists over 450,000 distinct CDR3 sequences, roughly a fifth occurring once. Time point in this sample: persistent/refractory GD, antithyroid drugs over 5 years with positive TRAb. RNA extracted from PBMCs served as the sequencing template. Sequenced here: peripheral blood mononuclear cells (PBMCs), sampled when the disease was refractory, from a patient treated with antithyroid drugs. Receptors were obtained from a female donor with Graves disease.

This clonotype has only a few counts. The V and J genes are TRBV20-1 and TRBJ2-5, with D possibly TRBD1 on 7 matching bases. Trimming took 8 bases from V and 5 from J, leaving 21 bases between them. CDR3 length: 14 residues. Germline loops: CDR1 DFQATT, CDR2 SNEGSKA (reference sequence). The CDR3, as DNA: TGCAGTTTCATACCAGGGGGGTCGGGGGAGACCCAGTACTTC. Its translation is CSFIPGGSGETQYF.

Of note for this clonotype: Since a much larger clone is just one base distant, this may be a read error. CDR3 bases: TGTGCCGGCGCGACAGGGATGAGTTACGAGCAGTACTTC. Translated, it gives CAGATGMSYEQYF. J is TRBJ2-7 and V is TRBV28, with 7 bases lining up with TRBD1. The germline CDR1 and CDR2 sequences are MDHEN and SYDVKM. The CDR3 length is 13 residues. J gave up 4 bases and V 11 bases, and 11 bases lay outside the gene matches.

The CDR3 sequence is CASFWGELFF. The CDR3, as DNA: TGTGCCAGCTTCTGGGGGGAGCTGTTTTTT. The V gene is TRBV7-2, the J gene TRBJ2-2; D uncertain. The CDR3 totals 10 residues. From germline, CDR1 is SGHTA and CDR2 FQGNSA. Trimming left V 8 bases short and J 8 bases short, with 6 bases between.

This clonotype was recorded many times. J is TRBJ2-7 and V is TRBV11-2; perhaps TRBD1 as D (6 bases). This CDR3 contains 14 residues. The ends were cut back, 5 bases at V and 3 bases at J, with 14 bases in the middle. Germline lookup yields CDR1 SGHAT and CDR2 FQNNGV. The CDR3 DNA reads as TGTGCCAGCAGCCTCAGGGGAGTTCACTACGAGCAGTACTTC. The encoded protein is CASSLRGVHYEQYF.

In this sample, this clonotype turned up many times. This chain joins TRBV28 and TRBJ2-2, with D unresolved. Germline CDR1 reads MDHEN; CDR2 reads SYDVKM. Trimming removed 5 bases from V and 6 bases from J, with 16 bases in between. CDR3 length equals 15 residues. This CDR3 is CASSPLNNLPGELFF. In nucleotides, the CDR3 is TGTGCCAGCAGTCCCCTGAACAACCTCCCCGGGGAGCTGTTTTTT.

This chain links TRBV19 with TRBJ1-2, with TRBD1 identical over 8 bases. Trimming removed 0 bases from V and 8 bases from J; junction bases left unmatched: 11. There are 16 residues in the CDR3. Germline V CDR1 and CDR2: LNHDA, SQIVND (reference sequence). The CDR3 protein is CASSIERVGQGYGYTF. The CDR3 DNA reads as TGTGCCAGTAGTATAGAGAGGGTTGGACAGGGCTACGGCTACACCTTC.

Of note for this clonotype: A much larger clone sits a single nucleotide away, making a read error possible. This chain joins TRBV27 and TRBJ2-7, with 10 bases aligning to TRBD2. The germline gives CDR1 MNHEY, CDR2 SMNVEV (reference sequence). CDR3 length: 14 residues. CDR3 sequence: CASSSTSGKEERYF. Here the CDR3 DNA reads TGTGCCAGCAGTTCTACTAGCGGGAAGGAAGAGCGGTACTTC.

This clonotype occurred many times. The J gene is TRBJ2-7, the V gene TRBV24-1; the D gene could be TRBD1 or TRBD2 (5 bases each). The CDR3 loop spans 12 amino acids. In germline, CDR1 is KGHDR, CDR2 SFDVKD. The V gene lost 9 bases and the J gene lost 2 bases, with 10 bases spanning the gap. The CDR3 is CATRDEAYEQYF. The CDR3 DNA is TGTGCCACCCGGGACGAAGCCTACGAGCAGTACTTC.

This clonotype has a count of ten or more. The V call is TRBV7-2, the J call TRBJ2-7; TRBD2 aligns across 9 bases. Per germline, CDR1 SGHTA and CDR2 FQGNSA. The CDR3 extends over 13 amino acids. Unmatched junction bases numbered 5, after V lost 5 bases and J lost 6 bases. The CDR3 region has the DNA TGTGCCAGCAGCCGAGGACTAGCGTTCGAGCAGTACTTC. It translates to CASSRGLAFEQYF.